This is a list of T cell receptor beta chains from one sample in a study of T cells in Graves' hyperthyroidism and ophthalmopathy. TCRdb re-called the multiplex PCR reads through MiXCR, storing one row per CDR3 protein. The data show roughly 560,000 distinct CDR3 sequences, over 12% seen once. Sequencing input: blood. These receptors originate from a woman between 40 and 55 years old with Graves' ophthalmopathy. Both conserved end residues are trimmed from each CDR3. Fields, in order: V gene, J gene, CDR3 protein.

V: TRBV28; J: TRBJ1-1; CDR3: ASSFRGMNTEAF
V: TRBV6-1; J: TRBJ2-7; CDR3: ASTPTGTGLTSYEQY
V: TRBV10-3; J: TRBJ1-5; CDR3: AISESTGDNNQPQH
V: TRBV10-3; J: TRBJ2-7; CDR3: AISSVQGSGEQY
V: TRBV12-3/TRBV12-4; J: TRBJ2-7; CDR3: ASSLLDRAYEQY
V: TRBV3-1; J: TRBJ2-2; CDR3: ASSQDPLAGANTGELF
V: TRBV19; J: TRBJ1-1; CDR3: ASQFNGEAF
V: TRBV6-5; J: TRBJ1-1; CDR3: ASSRQIEAF
V: TRBV6-5; J: TRBJ2-7; CDR3: ASSYSAGTLYEQY
V: TRBV3-1; J: TRBJ2-5; CDR3: ASSRRQKQETQY
V: TRBV4-2; J: TRBJ1-2; CDR3: ASSESYNYGYT
V: TRBV28; J: TRBJ2-7; CDR3: AIDREGYEQY
V: TRBV4-3; J: TRBJ1-1; CDR3: ASRVQGRPEAF
V: TRBV19; J: TRBJ1-5; CDR3: ASSQGQISVGNQPQH